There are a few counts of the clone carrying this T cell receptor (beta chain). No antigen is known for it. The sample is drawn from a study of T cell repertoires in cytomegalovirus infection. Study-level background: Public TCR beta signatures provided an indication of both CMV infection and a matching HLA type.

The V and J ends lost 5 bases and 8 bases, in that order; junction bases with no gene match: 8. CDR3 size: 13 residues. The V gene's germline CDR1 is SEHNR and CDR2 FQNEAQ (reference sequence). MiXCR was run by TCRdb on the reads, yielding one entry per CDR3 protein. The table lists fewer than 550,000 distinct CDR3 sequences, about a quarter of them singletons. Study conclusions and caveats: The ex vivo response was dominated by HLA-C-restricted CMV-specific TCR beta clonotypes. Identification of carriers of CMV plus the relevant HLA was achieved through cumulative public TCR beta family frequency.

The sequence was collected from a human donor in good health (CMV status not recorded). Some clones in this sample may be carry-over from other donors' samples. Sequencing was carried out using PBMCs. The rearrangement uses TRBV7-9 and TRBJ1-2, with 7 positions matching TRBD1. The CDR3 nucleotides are TGTGCCAGCAGCATAAGACAGGGTTGGGGCTACACCTTC. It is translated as CASSIRQGWGYTF.